These 30 T cell receptor beta chains came from one sample sequenced in a study of response to subunit inactivated influenza vaccine. TCRdb ran MiXCR on the RT-PCR reads and lists one entry per CDR3 protein. The data contain about 570,000 distinct CDR3 sequences, approximately 11% of them singletons. The sample was also reused in another study, on T cells expressing NK-cell markers. That report notes: 5'RACE template switching built TCR beta cDNA with unique molecular identifiers.

This sample comprised PBMCs from blood, obtained on the day of vaccination. These receptors were collected from a man aged 45 to 65 who received an inactivated influenza vaccine.

Only a few counts were recorded for this clonotype. V and J are TRBV12-3 or TRBV12-4 and TRBJ1-2; the D gene is possibly TRBD1 (6 bases). V lost 5 bases and J lost 7, with 11 bases in between. CDR3 length: 12 amino acids. The CDR3 nucleotides are TGTGCCAGCAGTCCTCTCAGGGGTGGCTACACCTTC. This gives the protein CASSPLRGGYTF.

The rearrangement joins TRBV12-3 or TRBV12-4 to TRBJ2-1, with D perhaps TRBD1 or TRBD2 (6 bases each). The CDR3 extends over 13 amino acids. Trimming removed 6 bases from V and 4 bases from J, with 10 bases in between. The CDR3 region is CASREGEYNEQFF. The CDR3 bases are TGTGCCAGCAGGGAGGGGGAGTACAATGAGCAGTTCTTC.

The rearrangement joins TRBV6-1 to TRBJ1-1; D is perhaps TRBD1 (5 bases). Trimming stripped 11 bases from V and 3 bases from J, with 16 bases between. Germline loops: CDR1 MNHNS, CDR2 SASEGT. The CDR3 has 13 amino acids. The CDR3 here is CAARAGGYTEAFF. CDR3 nucleotides: TGTGCCGCAAGGGCCGGGGGTTACACTGAAGCTTTCTTT.

This clonotype appeared a few times. This chain links TRBV20-1 with TRBJ2-7, with D possibly being TRBD2 (6 bases). The V gene's germline CDR1 is DFQATT and CDR2 SNEGSKA (reference sequence). This CDR3 has 15 amino acids. The V gene lost 0 bases and the J gene lost 4 bases, with 16 bases spanning the gap. The CDR3 here is CSARDRGGMPYEQYF. CDR3 in DNA: TGCAGTGCTAGAGATCGGGGCGGGATGCCTTACGAGCAGTACTTC.

The sample holds a few counts of this clonotype. The J gene is TRBJ2-3, the V gene TRBV9; 8 positions match TRBD2. V shed 0 bases and J 5 bases; nucleotides not matched to a gene: 5. This CDR3 has 15 residues. CDR1 is SGDLS and CDR2 is YYNGEE in the germline V gene. The CDR3 coding sequence is TGTGCCAGCAGCGTAGCGGGAGGGAGTGGAGATACGCAGTATTTT. It codes for CASSVAGGSGDTQYF.

This clonotype was detected many times. The chain recombines TRBV5-1 with TRBJ1-4, with D unclear. The CDR3 has 13 amino acids. Germline-derived CDR1 and CDR2 are SGHRS and YFSETQ. Trimming pared 7 bases from V and 0 bases from J, leaving 7 bases between. CDR3 residues: CASAESTNEKLFF. The CDR3 DNA is TGCGCCAGCGCGGAATCAACTAATGAAAAACTGTTTTTT.

In its sample, this clonotype was seen a few times. The J gene is TRBJ2-3, the V gene TRBV6-2 or TRBV6-3, with 14 nucleotides matching TRBD2. Germline CDR1 reads MNHEY; CDR2 reads SVGEGT. Trimming removed 5 bases from V and 1 base from J; junction bases left unmatched: 5. CDR3 length: 17 amino acids. This CDR3 is CASSGTSGGSRTDTQYF. The CDR3 bases are TGTGCCAGCAGTGGGACTAGCGGGGGATCTCGCACAGATACGCAGTATTTT.

The CDR3 sequence is CASSYSTSTDTQYF. For the CDR3, the DNA is TGTGCCAGCAGTTACTCGACGAGCACAGATACGCAGTATTTT. This chain joins TRBV6-5 and TRBJ2-3; no definite D call. V shed 0 bases and J shed 0 bases, with 4 bases lying between them. Per the germline V gene, CDR1 is MNHEY and CDR2 is SVGAGI. This CDR3 spans 14 amino acids.

This chain joins TRBV29-1 and TRBJ2-2, with 11 positions matching TRBD1. The CDR3 runs to 15 residues. J lost 4 bases, V lost 3 bases, and 4 bases had no gene match. Per the germline V gene, CDR1 is SQVTM and CDR2 is ANQGSEA. CDR3 nucleotide sequence: TGCAGCGTTGAGGACAGGGGGCGCGTCACCGGGGAGCTGTTTTTT. It encodes CSVEDRGRVTGELFF.

The chain links TRBV7-9 to TRBJ2-1, with TRBD1 matching 7 bases. Trimming took 5 bases from V and 7 from J; bases not matched to a gene: 11. From germline, CDR1 is SEHNR and CDR2 FQNEAQ (reference sequence). The length of the CDR3 is 15 residues. The CDR3 loop is CASSKTGVSRNEQFF. CDR3 nucleotides: TGTGCCAGCAGCAAAACAGGGGTGTCGCGGAATGAGCAGTTCTTC.

This clonotype was seen only a few times. The CDR3 here is CASSGGGWQFF. The DNA of the CDR3 is TGTGCCAGCAGCGGGGGGGGGTGGCAGTTCTTC. The V and J genes are TRBV12-3 or TRBV12-4 and TRBJ2-1; 8 positions agree with TRBD2. V shed 6 bases and J 12 bases; nucleotides not matched to a gene: 4. The length of the CDR3 is 11 residues.

This clonotype was seen many times. V and J are TRBV12-3 or TRBV12-4 and TRBJ1-5; D is possibly TRBD1 (5 bases). V gave up 5 bases and J gave up 2 bases, with 10 bases separating them. The CDR3 loop spans 14 amino acids. CDR3 in DNA: TGTGCCAGCAGTCCGGGACGGGGCAATCAGCCCCAGCATTTT. Translation gives CASSPGRGNQPQHF.

This clonotype has a count of ten or more. This chain uses TRBV11-1 with TRBJ1-2; 7 bases match TRBD1. The V gene's germline CDR1 is SGHAT and CDR2 FQDESV (reference sequence). The CDR3 is 17 amino acids. Trimming removed 3 bases from V and 4 bases from J; junction bases left unmatched: 14. Here the CDR3 DNA reads TGTGCCAGCAGCTTGTCGTTACAGGGGTCCCCGGGCTATGGCTACACCTTC. Protein product: CASSLSLQGSPGYGYTF.

Worth noting for this clonotype: This may arise from a read error, as a much more abundant clone is one base away. This sequence joins TRBV20-1 and TRBJ2-2; D uncertain. V was trimmed by 6 bases and J by 6 bases, leaving 11 bases between them. The V gene's germline CDR1 is DFQATT and CDR2 SNEGSKA (reference sequence). This CDR3 comprises 12 residues. The CDR3 coding sequence is TGCAGTGCCGCCTCGTGCCCCGGGGAGCTGTTTTTT. It codes for CSAASCPGELFF.

This clonotype was found a few times. V and J are TRBV6-1 and TRBJ1-5; 9 nucleotides line up with TRBD1. Looked up from germline, CDR1 is MNHNS and CDR2 is SASEGT. The V segment lost 2 bases and the J segment 1 base; nucleotides outside the gene matches: 6. This CDR3 has 17 amino acids. Here the CDR3 DNA reads TGTGCCAGCAGTGAAAGCGGGACAGGGATGAGCAATCAGCCCCAGCATTTT. Protein product: CASSESGTGMSNQPQHF.

This rearrangement joins TRBV10-3 to TRBJ2-7, with 10 nucleotides matching TRBD1. Per the germline V gene, CDR1 is ENHRY and CDR2 is SYGVKD. The trim removed 3 bases at V and 4 bases at J, leaving 6 bases unmatched. The CDR3 runs to 15 residues. CDR3 region: CAISDPPGQGYEQYF. The CDR3, as DNA: TGTGCCATCAGTGACCCCCCGGGACAGGGGTACGAGCAGTACTTC.

The chain uses TRBV28 and TRBJ2-7; tentatively, D is TRBD1 (7 bases). V was pared by 1 base and J by 2 bases, with 12 bases between. The CDR3 has 15 amino acids. Germline CDR1 MDHEN, CDR2 SYDVKM. The DNA of the CDR3 is TGTGCCAGCAGTTTATACTCAGGGGGGACCTACGAGCAGTACTTC. Translation: CASSLYSGGTYEQYF. Full variable domain (remainder filled in from reference TRBV28 and TRBJ2-7): DVKVTQSSRYLVKRTGEKVFLECVQDMDHENMFWYRQDPGLGLRLIYFSYDVKMKEKGDIPEGYSVSREKKERFSLILESASTNQTSMYLCASSLYSGGTYEQYFGPGTRLTVT.

This clonotype was observed at least ten times. The chain combines TRBV12-3 or TRBV12-4 with TRBJ1-1; D possibly corresponds to TRBD1 (5 bases). V shed 5 bases and J shed 8 bases, with 18 bases lying between them. This CDR3 region has 14 residues. The CDR3 loop reads CASSVGLPTREAFF. The CDR3 bases are TGTGCCAGCAGTGTGGGACTTCCTACCCGGGAAGCTTTCTTT.

This chain joins TRBV12-3 or TRBV12-4 and TRBJ2-3; 14 bases are a match to TRBD2. V shed 6 bases, J shed 0 bases, and the junction held 2 bases outside the gene matches. This CDR3 spans 16 amino acids. CDR3 sequence: CASRGLAGVSTDTQYF. As DNA, the CDR3 is TGTGCCAGCAGGGGACTAGCGGGGGTCAGCACAGATACGCAGTATTTT.

V usage is TRBV3-1 and J usage is TRBJ2-5, with 10 bases lining up with TRBD1. Germline CDR1 and CDR2: LGHDT and YNNKEL (reference sequence). The CDR3 sequence is 18 residues long. Trimming removed 4 bases from V and 1 base from J; junction bases left unmatched: 12. CDR3 sequence: CASSPRGTGEGSQETQYF. Written as DNA, the CDR3 is TGTGCCAGCAGCCCGAGAGGGACAGGGGAAGGGTCCCAAGAGACCCAGTACTTC.

Here the CDR3 DNA reads TGCAGTGCTACAGAATTCTCTGGGGCCAACGTCCTGACTTTC. The encoded protein is CSATEFSGANVLTF. The rearrangement uses TRBV20-1 and TRBJ2-6; D is ambiguous. The ends were cut back, 4 bases at V and 0 bases at J, with 7 bases in the middle. CDR3 length: 14 residues. CDR1 is DFQATT, CDR2 SNEGSKA, per germline (reference sequence).

This clonotype was counted a few times. The chain uses TRBV20-1 and TRBJ1-5; no clear D. The CDR3 sequence is 13 residues long. Germline assignment: CDR1 DFQATT and CDR2 SNEGSKA (reference sequence). The CDR3 loop is CSLGRESNQPQHF. CDR3 in DNA: TGCAGCCTTGGACGGGAAAGCAATCAGCCCCAGCATTTT.

The V gene is TRBV7-2, the J gene TRBJ2-7; 9 positions agree with TRBD1. CDR1 SGHTA and CDR2 FQGNSA come from the germline V gene. With V trimmed by 1 base and J by 5 bases, 9 bases remained unmatched. There are 16 residues in the CDR3. CDR3 loop: CASSLVAGQGRHEQYF. The CDR3 bases are TGTGCCAGCAGCTTAGTTGCGGGACAGGGTCGGCACGAGCAGTACTTC.

The CDR3 DNA follows: TGCGCCAGCAGCTCGGGACAGGTCAATGAGCAGTTCTTC. It codes for CASSSGQVNEQFF. The genes are TRBV5-1 and TRBJ2-1; 8 bases align to TRBD1. The CDR3 runs 13 residues. After removal of 3 bases from V and 6 bases from J, the junction contained 2 bases not matched to a gene. CDR1 and CDR2 from the germline V gene are SGHRS and YFSETQ.

J is TRBJ2-1 and V is TRBV15; TRBD2 matches at 13 bases. Germline CDR1 LNHNV, CDR2 YYDKDF (reference sequence). This CDR3 region has 18 residues. Trimming took 3 bases from V and 8 from J; bases not matched to a gene: 13. DNA for the CDR3: TGTGCCACCAGCAGTCAGGGGGGGACTAGCGGGACTTTAGATGAGCAGTTCTTC. Translated, it gives CATSSQGGTSGTLDEQFF. Supplemented by reference TRBV15 and TRBJ2-1, the full variable domain reads DAMVIQNPRYQVTQFGKPVTLSCSQTLNHNVMYWYQQKSSQAPKLLFHYYDKDFNNEADTPDNFQSRRPNTSFCFLDIRSPGLGDTAMYLCATSSQGGTSGTLDEQFFGPGTRLTVL.

This clonotype showed up just a few times. V gene TRBV11-2 combines with J gene TRBJ2-5; 8 nucleotides agree with TRBD2. V shed 1 base and J 5 bases; nucleotides not matched to a gene: 6. The CDR3 spans 15 residues. Germline lookup yields CDR1 SGHAT and CDR2 FQNNGV. CDR3 DNA: TGTGCCAGCAGCTTAGGTAGCGGGGTAGGGGAGACCCAGTACTTC. Translated: CASSLGSGVGETQYF.

This clonotype was seen more than once but under ten times. This chain uses TRBV6-5 with TRBJ1-3, with D unclear. The ends were cut back, 2 bases at V and 0 bases at J, with 8 bases in the middle. CDR1 is MNHEY, CDR2 SVGAGI, per germline. This CDR3 has 15 residues. The CDR3 loop reads CASSYPGSSGNTIYF. Here the CDR3 DNA reads TGTGCCAGCAGTTACCCGGGAAGCTCTGGAAACACCATATATTTT.

This clonotype was observed a few times. The chain is built from TRBV7-2 and TRBJ1-4; D unresolved. This CDR3 region has 15 residues. Germline V gene lookup returns CDR1 SGHTA and CDR2 FQGNSA. Trimming removed 2 bases from V and 5 bases from J, with 12 bases in between. The CDR3 region has the DNA TGTGCCAGCAGCTTACTTCCAGGCAACAATGAAAAACTGTTTTTT. Translating it yields CASSLLPGNNEKLFF.

The CDR3: CSARSNEQFF. The CDR3 DNA reads TGCAGTGCTAGAAGCAATGAGCAGTTCTTC. The chain uses TRBV20-1 and TRBJ2-1; D unclear. V shed 2 bases and J shed 6 bases, with 2 bases lying between them. Germline CDR1 DFQATT, CDR2 SNEGSKA (reference sequence). This CDR3 is built from 10 residues.

This CDR3 is CASSIRDEQYF. The CDR3 DNA sequence: TGTGCCAGTAGTATCCGGGACGAGCAGTACTTC. The chain is built from TRBV19 and TRBJ2-7; D not certain. Germline V gene lookup returns CDR1 LNHDA and CDR2 SQIVND (reference sequence). The CDR3 contains 11 residues. V lost 3 bases to trimming and J lost 5 bases, with 5 bases between them.